This T cell receptor (beta chain) was retrieved from a study of cytomegalovirus exposure and HLA in healthy donors. Study-level points and caveats: Reports credit the classifier with highly specific, highly sensitive diagnosis of cytomegalovirus status.

This CDR3 contains 12 residues. V gave up 0 bases and J gave up 6 bases, with 7 bases separating them. Per the germline V gene, CDR1 is SGDLS and CDR2 is YYNGEE. This table comes from immunoSEQ multiplex PCR, and its TCRdb copy is limited to in-frame clones, with some not included. In the table there are around 300,000 clones, roughly 87% of which are singletons. Notes on this clone: Its antigen is unidentified.

Sequenced: PBMCs. The rearrangement joins TRBV9 to TRBJ2-7; D remains ambiguous. The sequence was collected from a man in his thirties or forties in good health and CMV-seronegative. The CDR3, as DNA: TGTGCCAGCAGCGTAGAACCGGGCGAGCAGTACTTC. The encoded protein is CASSVEPGEQYF.